Below are 14 T cell receptor beta chains sequenced from a single sample in a study of shared clonotypes between healthy human individuals. Data came from immunoSEQ multiplex PCR; TCRdb stores just in-frame clones and leaves some out. The data show around 980,000 clones, 70% to 80% seen once. The sequenced sample consisted of memory CD4+ T cells from PBMCs. Subset given: CD45RA-negative fraction. The receptors were gathered from a man between 18 and 35 years old in good health. Some clones in this sample may be carry-over from other donors' samples.

The CDR3 region is CASKYRRDNTDTQYF. DNA for the CDR3: TGTGCCAGCAAATATCGGCGGGACAACACAGATACGCAGTATTTT. The gene calls are TRBV2 and TRBJ2-3, with D tentatively TRBD1 or TRBD2 (6 bases each). Germline V gene data show CDR1 as SNHLY and CDR2 as FYNNEI. Deletions cut 7 bases from V and 2 bases from J, with 16 bases between. This CDR3 spans 15 amino acids.

The chain links TRBV10-3 to TRBJ2-4; TRBD2 might be the D (5 bases). The CDR3 totals 16 residues. The germline V gene has CDR1 ENHRY and CDR2 SYGVKD. V was cut by 0 bases and J by 2 bases, with 11 bases left in between. The CDR3 DNA reads as TGTGCCATCAGTGAGTCGCAGACTATTCCCAAAAACATTCAGTACTTC. This codes for CAISESQTIPKNIQYF.

J is TRBJ2-7 and V is TRBV5-1, with TRBD2 identical over 8 bases. The junction had 8 bases not matched to a gene; V was cut back by 2 bases and J by 4 bases. The CDR3 sequence is 15 residues long. The germline CDR1 and CDR2 sequences are SGHRS and YFSETQ. In nucleotides, the CDR3 is TGCGCCAGCAGCTTAGCTAGCGGGTCGCCTTACGAGCAGTACTTC. It is translated as CASSLASGSPYEQYF. The entire variable domain, with the rest obtained from reference TRBV5-1 and TRBJ2-7, is as follows: KAGVTQTPRYLIKTRGQQVTLSCSPISGHRSVSWYQQTPGQGLQFLFEYFSETQRNKGNFPGRFSGRQFSNSRSEMNVSTLELGDSALYLCASSLASGSPYEQYFGPGTRLTVT.

The gene calls are TRBV7-9 and TRBJ2-3; D unresolved. The germline gives CDR1 SEHNR, CDR2 FQNEAQ (reference sequence). This CDR3 has 14 residues. The germline V and J ends were trimmed by 8 bases and 5 bases, with 17 bases remaining between them. The CDR3 DNA follows: TGTGCCAGCGGCCCCCTCGGGTTTGGAGATACGCAGTATTTT. This sequence encodes CASGPLGFGDTQYF.

The rearrangement joins TRBV7-6 to TRBJ2-1, with 12 nucleotides matching TRBD2. Trimming cost V 5 bases and J 15 bases; bases outside gene matches: 8. CDR1 SGHVS and CDR2 FNYEAQ come from the germline V gene. The CDR3 has 13 residues. The CDR3 here is CASSASSGRGLFF. The DNA for the CDR3 is TGTGCCAGCAGCGCCTCTAGCGGGAGGGGCCTGTTCTTC.

This chain joins TRBV9 and TRBJ2-1; the D call may be TRBD1 or TRBD2 (5 bases each). The V end lost 0 bases, the J end lost 2 bases, and 9 bases lay between the germline ends. This CDR3 is 15 amino acids long. Per germline, CDR1 SGDLS and CDR2 YYNGEE. The CDR3 DNA reads TGTGCCAGCAGCGTAGCCTCGGGACCCTACAATGAGCAGTTCTTC. Translated: CASSVASGPYNEQFF. The whole variable domain, filled in from reference TRBV9 and TRBJ2-1, reads DSGVTQTPKHLITATGQRVTLRCSPRSGDLSVYWYQQSLDQGLQFLIQYYNGEERAKGNILERFSAQQFPDLHSELNLSSLELGDSALYFCASSVASGPYNEQFFGPGTRLTVL.

V gene TRBV27 combines with J gene TRBJ2-3; TRBD1 matches at 10 bases. CDR3 length: 17 residues. CDR1 is MNHEY, CDR2 SMNVEV, per germline (reference sequence). V was clipped by 4 bases and J by 2 bases; unmatched bases: 9. This CDR3 is CASSYNRGTGDTDTQYF. CDR3 nucleotide sequence: TGTGCCAGCAGTTATAACCGGGGGACAGGGGACACAGATACGCAGTATTTT.

This clone was seen more than once but under ten times. The chain joins TRBV27 to TRBJ2-3, with TRBD2 matching 13 bases. The CDR3 contains 19 residues. Germline loops: CDR1 MNHEY, CDR2 SMNVEV (reference sequence). Germline trimming cut 2 bases from V and 4 bases from J; bases unmatched to any gene: 12. Here the CDR3 DNA reads TGTGCCAGCAGTTTAACCCCCCCCGGACTAGCGGGAGTGGCAGATACGCAGTATTTT. Its protein is CASSLTPPGLAGVADTQYF.

This clone has a handful of counts. V is TRBV25-1 and J is TRBJ2-1; 14 nucleotides line up with TRBD2. J was trimmed by 7 bases and V by 2 bases; bases with no gene match: 4. Germline V gene data show CDR1 as MGHDK and CDR2 as SYGVNS. CDR3 length equals 16 residues. The CDR3 sequence is CASSERTSGRKNEQFF. The CDR3 nucleotides read TGTGCCAGCAGTGAAAGGACTAGCGGGAGGAAGAATGAGCAGTTCTTC. Looking up the rest from reference TRBV25-1 and TRBJ2-1 gives the full variable domain: EADIYQTPRYLVIGTGKKITLECSQTMGHDKMYWYQQDPGMELHLIHYSYGVNSTEKGDLSSESTVSRIRTEHFPLTLESARPSHTSQYLCASSERTSGRKNEQFFGPGTRLTVL.

This clone has a single count. Here the CDR3 DNA reads TGTGCCAGCAGTCCTACCGGACAGATTTACTCTGGAAACACCATATATTTT. Amino acids: CASSPTGQIYSGNTIYF. The chain uses TRBV28 and TRBJ1-3, with D perhaps TRBD1 (6 bases). Germline CDR1 is MDHEN and CDR2 is SYDVKM. The CDR3 has 17 amino acids. V lost 5 bases to trimming and J lost 0 bases, with 17 bases between them.

The chain combines TRBV7-6 with TRBJ2-1; D is uncertain. CDR1 is SGHVS, CDR2 FNYEAQ, per germline. V dropped 5 bases and J dropped 7 bases, with 24 bases sitting between them. The CDR3 length is 17 residues. CDR3 coding DNA: TGTGCCAGCAGCCCACACCGGGTCCCCCTCATTCATAATGAGCAGTTCTTC. Translation gives CASSPHRVPLIHNEQFF.

The J gene is TRBJ2-1, the V gene TRBV2; possible D gene TRBD2, 6 bases. V gave up 6 bases and J gave up 0 bases, with 9 bases separating them. The length of the CDR3 is 14 residues. The germline V gene encodes CDR1 SNHLY and CDR2 FYNNEI. CDR3 region: CASSRESSYNEQFF. In DNA form, the CDR3 reads TGTGCCAGCAGCCGGGAGTCCTCCTACAATGAGCAGTTCTTC. Complete variable domain (other parts from reference TRBV2 and TRBJ2-1): EPEVTQTPSHQVTQMGQEVILRCVPISNHLYFYWYRQILGQKVEFLVSFYNNEISEKSEIFDDQFSVERPDGSNFTLKIRSTKLEDSAMYFCASSRESSYNEQFFGPGTRLTVL.

The genes are TRBV1 and TRBJ2-3; the table names TRBD2, a call not compared with the DNA. TRBV1 is a pseudogene segment. The CDR3 spans 17 residues. The CDR3 protein is CTSSGYRLAGATDTQYF. The CDR3 nucleotides read TGCACCAGCAGCGGATACCGACTAGCGGGAGCCACAGATACGCAGTATTTT.

The chain links TRBV6-6 to TRBJ2-2; D uncertain. Per germline, CDR1 MNHNY and CDR2 SVGAGI (reference sequence). Trimming removed 3 bases from V and 0 bases from J, with 11 bases in between. CDR3 length: 16 amino acids. The CDR3: CASSYYLLANTGELFF. CDR3 sequence (DNA): TGTGCCAGCAGTTATTACCTCCTCGCGAACACCGGGGAGCTGTTTTTT.